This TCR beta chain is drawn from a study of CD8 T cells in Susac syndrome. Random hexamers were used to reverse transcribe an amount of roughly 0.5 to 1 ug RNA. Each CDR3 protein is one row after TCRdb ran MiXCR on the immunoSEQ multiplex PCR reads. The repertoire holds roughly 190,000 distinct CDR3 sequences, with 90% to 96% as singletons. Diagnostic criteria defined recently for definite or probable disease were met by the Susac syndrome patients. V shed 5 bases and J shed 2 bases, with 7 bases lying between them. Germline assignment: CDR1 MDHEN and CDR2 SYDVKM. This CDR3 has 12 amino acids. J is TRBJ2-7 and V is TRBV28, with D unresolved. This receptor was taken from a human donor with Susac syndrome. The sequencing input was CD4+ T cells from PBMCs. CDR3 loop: CASSTRAYEQYF. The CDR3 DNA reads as TGTGCCAGCAGTACTCGGGCCTACGAGCAGTACTTC.